These T cell receptor beta chains were read from a single sample in a study of blood T cells in healthy people across ages. TCRdb ran MiXCR on the 5' RACE reads and lists one entry per CDR3 protein. The profile shows approximately 1.5 million distinct CDR3 sequences, almost 35% of them singletons. The sequencing input was blood. The origin of the receptors is a young woman in good health. Both conserved end residues are part of each CDR3. Fields, in order: D gene, V gene, J gene, clone size, CDR3 protein, CDR3 DNA. A D gene is named only where the DNA matches it firmly. Rows may omit the clone size; those that give it use once, few, many or a size class.

-	TRBV20-1	TRBJ2-1	few	CSARNSRDEQFF	TGCAGTGCTAGGAACAGCCGCGATGAGCAGTTCTTC
TRBD2	TRBV4-3	TRBJ2-7	-	CASSQELLAGGSYEQYF	TGCGCCAGCAGCCAAGAGCTCCTAGCGGGGGGCTCCTACGAGCAGTACTTC
-	TRBV28	TRBJ2-2	few	CAASNTGELFF	TGTGCCGCCTCGAACACCGGGGAGCTGTTTTTT
TRBD1	TRBV7-2	TRBJ1-4	many	CASSLGGPGEKLFF	TGTGCCAGCAGCCTAGGGGGCCCGGGTGAAAAACTGTTTTTT
TRBD1	TRBV27	TRBJ2-1	few	CASSHRQGETYNEQFF	TGTGCCAGCAGTCACCGACAGGGGGAAACCTACAATGAGCAGTTCTTC
-	TRBV7-3	TRBJ2-6	few	CASSLRGMEAGANVLTF	TGTGCCAGCAGCTTAAGAGGGATGGAGGCTGGGGCCAACGTCCTGACTTTC
TRBD1	TRBV3-1	TRBJ2-7	few	CASSQDLGTGRTYEQYF	TGTGCCAGCAGCCAAGATCTGGGGACAGGGAGGACCTACGAGCAGTACTTC
TRBD2	TRBV9	TRBJ2-7	few	CASSATSGGVYEQYF	TGTGCCAGCAGCGCCACTAGCGGGGGGGTCTACGAGCAGTACTTC
TRBD1	TRBV7-3	TRBJ1-2	many	CASSPDRGGYGYTF	TGTGCCAGCAGTCCGGACAGGGGAGGCTATGGCTACACCTTC
-	TRBV27	TRBJ2-5	-	CASSLGSGVMETQYF	TGTGCCAGCAGTTTAGGGTCCGGGGTGATGGAGACCCAGTACTTC
TRBD1	TRBV20-1	TRBJ2-7	-	CSARAGDRGYEQYF	TGCAGTGCTAGAGCGGGGGACAGGGGCTACGAGCAGTACTTC
-	TRBV29-1	TRBJ2-1	few	CSVGQAGNEQFF	TGCAGCGTTGGTCAGGCCGGCAATGAGCAGTTCTTC
-	TRBV5-1	TRBJ2-5	-	CAGSLDSQETQYF	TGTGCCGGCAGCTTGGACAGTCAAGAGACCCAGTACTTC
-	TRBV20-1	TRBJ1-6	-	CSAHTFGASPLHF	TGCAGTGCCCATACCTTTGGTGCTTCACCCCTCCACTTT
-	TRBV27	TRBJ2-5	-	CATSGTSVETQYF	TGTGCCACCTCGGGAACGAGTGTGGAGACCCAGTACTTC
-	TRBV30	TRBJ2-7	-	CAWRGGWGEQYF	TGTGCCTGGAGGGGCGGCTGGGGCGAGCAGTACTTC
-	TRBV10-2	TRBJ2-5	-	CATGGDPGAQYF	TGCGCCACCGGAGGAGACCCCGGGGCCCAGTACTTC
TRBD2	TRBV11-1	TRBJ2-1	-	CASRNSGSEQFF	TGTGCCAGCAGGAATAGCGGGAGTGAGCAGTTCTTC
TRBD1	TRBV24-1	TRBJ2-1	few	CATSDFNRGLNEQFF	TGTGCCACCAGTGATTTTAACAGGGGGCTCAATGAGCAGTTCTTC
TRBD2	TRBV6-1	TRBJ2-1	-	CASSAALAGDSGSYNEQFF	TGTGCCAGCAGTGCGGCTTTGGCGGGAGACTCGGGAAGCTACAATGAGCAGTTCTTC
TRBD2	TRBV6-1	TRBJ2-5	-	CASNIWASSGSGTEETQYF	TGTGCCAGCAATATCTGGGCTTCTAGCGGGAGTGGGACGGAAGAGACCCAGTACTTC
-	TRBV4-2	TRBJ2-1	-	CASSQDPGLLGKFF	TGTGCCAGCAGCCAAGATCCGGGACTTCTGGGGAAGTTCTTC
TRBD2	TRBV20-1	TRBJ2-1	-	CSARGRLARYNEQFF	TGCAGTGCTAGAGGGCGACTAGCGAGGTACAATGAGCAGTTCTTC
-	TRBV4-1	TRBJ2-1	few	CASSQDGADSSYNEQFF	TGCGCCAGCAGCCAAGATGGGGCAGACAGCTCCTACAATGAGCAGTTCTTC
-	TRBV5-1	TRBJ2-1	-	CASSLGGHYNEQFF	TGCGCCAGCAGCTTAGGGGGACACTACAATGAGCAGTTCTTC
TRBD1	TRBV6-6	TRBJ2-1	many	CASSARTGGPYNEQFF	TGTGCCAGCAGTGCGAGGACAGGGGGCCCCTACAATGAGCAGTTCTTC
-	TRBV9	TRBJ2-1	few	CASSGEREEDEQFF	TGTGCCAGCAGTGGAGAGAGGGAGGAGGATGAGCAGTTCTTC
TRBD1	TRBV7-8	TRBJ2-5	-	CAYEPGQKEPQYF	TGTGCCTACGAACCGGGACAGAAAGAGCCCCAGTACTTC
TRBD2	TRBV6-2/TRBV6-3	TRBJ2-7	few	CASSRTSGIQRIEQYF	TGTGCCAGCTCACGGACTAGTGGGATCCAAAGAATCGAGCAGTACTTC
TRBD2	TRBV29-1	TRBJ2-3	many	CSVGGTSDSTDTQYF	TGCAGCGTTGGTGGGACTAGCGATAGCACAGATACGCAGTATTTT
-	TRBV20-1	TRBJ2-3	-	CSIGTDTQYF	TGCAGTATAGGAACAGATACGCAGTATTTT
TRBD2	TRBV20-1	TRBJ2-1	many	CSASAGGPKNEQFF	TGCAGTGCTAGCGCGGGAGGGCCAAAAAATGAGCAGTTCTTC
-	TRBV3-1	TRBJ1-2	few	CASSGPGPAGYTF	TGTGCCAGCAGCGGCCCGGGACCCGCAGGCTACACCTTC
-	TRBV6-6	TRBJ1-6	-	CASDPGPPGISPLHF	TGTGCCAGCGACCCCGGGCCCCCAGGGATTTCACCCCTCCACTTT
-	TRBV7-8	TRBJ2-3	-	CASSLAARPMSTDTQYF	TGTGCCAGCAGCTTAGCGGCCAGGCCAATGAGCACAGATACGCAGTATTTT
-	TRBV7-9	TRBJ1-1	few	CASSPNYPTEAFF	TGTGCCAGCAGCCCGAACTACCCCACTGAAGCTTTCTTT
TRBD1	TRBV20-1	TRBJ1-2	-	CSAPRDRGTGYTF	TGCAGTGCTCCCAGGGACAGGGGGACAGGCTACACCTTC
-	TRBV20-1	TRBJ2-1	-	CSARSRTGVSYNERFF	TGCAGTGCTAGAAGTAGGACGGGAGTCTCCTACAATGAGCGGTTCTTC
-	TRBV18	TRBJ2-1	few	CASSLVVYNEQFF	TGTGCCAGCTCACTAGTGGTATACAATGAGCAGTTCTTC
-	TRBV7-8	TRBJ2-3	many	CASSLTADTQYF	TGTGCCAGCAGCTTAACAGCAGATACGCAGTATTTT
-	TRBV20-1	TRBJ1-5	few	CSARVLGRINQPQHF	TGCAGTGCTAGAGTTCTGGGCAGAATTAATCAGCCCCAGCATTTT
-	TRBV7-2	TRBJ1-5	few	CASSLSPRINQPQHF	TGTGCCAGCAGCTTATCCCCCAGAATCAATCAGCCCCAGCATTTT
-	TRBV4-1	TRBJ1-1	-	CASSQDGQGRGTEAFF	TGCGCCAGCAGCCAAGATGGGCAGGGGCGCGGCACTGAAGCTTTCTTT
-	TRBV5-1	TRBJ2-3	-	CASSLAGNKRSDTQYF	TGCGCCAGCAGCTTGGCCGGCAATAAACGCTCAGATACGCAGTATTTT
TRBD1	TRBV28	TRBJ2-5	-	CASSLGQGRQYF	TGTGCCAGCAGTTTGGGACAGGGACGGCAGTACTTC